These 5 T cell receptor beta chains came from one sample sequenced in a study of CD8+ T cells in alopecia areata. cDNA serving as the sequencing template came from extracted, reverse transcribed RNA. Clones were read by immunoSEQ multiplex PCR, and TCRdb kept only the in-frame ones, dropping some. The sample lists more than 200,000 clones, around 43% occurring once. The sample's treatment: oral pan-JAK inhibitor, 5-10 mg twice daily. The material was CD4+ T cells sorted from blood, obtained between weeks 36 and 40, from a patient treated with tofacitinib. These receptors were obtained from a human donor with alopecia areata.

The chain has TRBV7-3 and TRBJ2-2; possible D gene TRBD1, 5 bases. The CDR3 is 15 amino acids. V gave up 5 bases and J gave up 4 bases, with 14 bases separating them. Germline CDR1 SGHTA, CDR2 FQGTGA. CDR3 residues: CASSPNYGATGELFF. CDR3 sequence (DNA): TGTGCCAGCAGCCCCAACTATGGGGCCACCGGGGAGCTGTTTTTT.

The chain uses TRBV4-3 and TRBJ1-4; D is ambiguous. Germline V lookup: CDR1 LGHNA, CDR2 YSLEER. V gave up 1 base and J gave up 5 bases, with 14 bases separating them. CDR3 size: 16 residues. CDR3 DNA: TGCGCCAGCAGCCAAGCCCAGCTGAGTAGGAATGAAAAACTGTTTTTT. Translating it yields CASSQAQLSRNEKLFF.

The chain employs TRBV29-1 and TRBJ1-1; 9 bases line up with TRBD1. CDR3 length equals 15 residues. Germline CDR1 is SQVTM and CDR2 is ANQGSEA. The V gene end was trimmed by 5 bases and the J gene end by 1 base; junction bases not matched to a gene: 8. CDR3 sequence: CSVQTGTGQNTEAFF. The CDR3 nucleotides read TGCAGCGTTCAAACCGGGACAGGGCAGAACACTGAAGCTTTCTTT.

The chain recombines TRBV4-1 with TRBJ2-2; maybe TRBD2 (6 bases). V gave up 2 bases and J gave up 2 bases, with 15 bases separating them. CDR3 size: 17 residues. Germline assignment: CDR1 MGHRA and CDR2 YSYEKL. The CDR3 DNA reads TGCGCCAGCAGCCAACGCTTGCGGGAATCTAACACCGGGGAGCTGTTTTTT. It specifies CASSQRLRESNTGELFF.

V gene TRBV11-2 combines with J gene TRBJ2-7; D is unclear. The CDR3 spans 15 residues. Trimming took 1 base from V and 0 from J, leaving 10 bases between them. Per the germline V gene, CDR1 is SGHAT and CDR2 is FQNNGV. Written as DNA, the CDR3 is TGTGCCAGCAGCTTAGTTGGCGGTATCTCCTACGAGCAGTACTTC. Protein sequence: CASSLVGGISYEQYF.